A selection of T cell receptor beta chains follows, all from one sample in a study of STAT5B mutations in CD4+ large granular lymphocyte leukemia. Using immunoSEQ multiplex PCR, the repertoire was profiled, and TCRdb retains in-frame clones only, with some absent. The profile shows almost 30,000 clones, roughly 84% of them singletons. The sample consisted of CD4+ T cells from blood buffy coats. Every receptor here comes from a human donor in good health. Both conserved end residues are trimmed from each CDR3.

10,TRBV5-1,ASSLDQETQY
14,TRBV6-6,ASSSPGTGTNQPQH
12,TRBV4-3,ASSLGQSINEQF
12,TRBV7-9,ASSLVARTDTQY
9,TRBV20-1,SARDRGTQY
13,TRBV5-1,ASSLDGASTDTQY
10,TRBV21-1,ARMTLTGEQF
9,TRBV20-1,SATERGGYT
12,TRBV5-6,ASSLSGQGNTIY
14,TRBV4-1,ASSQDPIRGAGEQF
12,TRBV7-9,ASSQTTSTDTQC
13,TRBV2,ASSYMRTGQETQY
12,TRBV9,ASTPTLIPGELF
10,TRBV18,ASSPPLAEAF
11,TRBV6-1,ASRAYSNQPQH
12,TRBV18,ASSRDRFLETQY
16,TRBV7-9,ASSSVISRSVPYNEQF
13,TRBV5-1,ASSLEGISYYEQY
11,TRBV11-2,ASSSFRGYEQY
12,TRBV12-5,ASGLDAGGQSQH
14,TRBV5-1,ASSLGSGTGVETQY
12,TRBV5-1,ASSLWDPGSKLF
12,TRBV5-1,ASSLGGPRRGYT
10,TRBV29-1,SVGTETNEQF
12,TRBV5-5,ASSHEQGRETQY
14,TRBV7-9,ASSLGGAGSSYEQY
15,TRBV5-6,ASSLDMNRGVNYGYT
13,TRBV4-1,ASSQVGGEGYGYT
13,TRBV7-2,ASSFNGAEGDTQY
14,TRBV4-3,ASSQDHRGRPDTQY
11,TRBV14,ASRGRDTGELF
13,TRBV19,ASSGGGRNTGELF
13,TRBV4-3,ASSQVRAGLWAQY